The clone carrying this T cell receptor beta chain was picked up many times. Its antigen is still unknown. The sample comes from a study of early T cells in non-severe SARS-CoV-2 infection. Study-wide results and caveats: Matches to VDJdb favored anti-spike CD8 responses and missed private and CD4 specificities.

TCRdb re-analysed the 5' RACE reads in MiXCR, keeping a single row per CDR3 protein. The sample gives more than 20,000 distinct CDR3 sequences, 4.4% of which show up once; about 5.6% is in the top ten. CDR3 length: 10 amino acids. Trimming removed 3 bases from V and 9 bases from J, with 3 bases in between. Germline CDR1 is MDHEN and CDR2 is SYDVKM. This chain joins TRBV28 and TRBJ2-1; D gene ambiguous. Sequenced sample: whole blood. This TCR derives from an adult who was a healthcare worker with PCR-confirmed SARS-CoV-2 infection or an uninfected control (not recorded which). The CDR3 loop is CASSFIEQFF. The DNA of the CDR3 is TGTGCCAGCAGTTTTATTGAGCAGTTCTTC.